This entry lists 8 T cell receptor beta chains sequenced from one sample in a study of spatial heterogeneity in lung cancer. Via MiXCR, TCRdb re-called the 5' RACE reads, giving one row per CDR3 protein. The sample carries 15,000 to 20,000 distinct CDR3 sequences, 9.2% recorded once. Sample time point: blood at routine non-recurrence follow-up after resection. The sample in question was PBMCs, obtained at follow-up. These receptors were collected from a male donor with early-stage non-small cell lung cancer.

This clonotype came up a few times. This chain connects TRBV7-2 to TRBJ2-5, with TRBD1 identical over 7 bases. V lost 7 bases to trimming and J lost 6 bases; unmatched junction nucleotides: 8. The germline gives CDR1 SGHTA, CDR2 FQGNSA. The CDR3 length is 13 residues. CDR3 coding DNA: TGTGCCAGCACACAAACAGGGGCGAAGACCCAGTACTTC. Its translation is CASTQTGAKTQYF.

V gene TRBV6-6 combines with J gene TRBJ1-6, with no clear D. Trimming cost V 8 bases and J 4 bases, with 9 bases left between them. The V gene's germline CDR1 is MNHNY and CDR2 SVGAGI (reference sequence). The CDR3 consists of 13 residues. The CDR3 region is CASQKIYNSPLHF. CDR3 coding DNA: TGTGCCAGCCAGAAGATATATAATTCACCCCTCCACTTT.

This clonotype was seen repeatedly, ten times or more. The chain is built from TRBV28 and TRBJ2-7, with D tentatively TRBD1 (5 bases). V gave up 3 bases and J gave up 5 bases, with 11 bases separating them. Germline CDR1 MDHEN, CDR2 SYDVKM. The CDR3 sequence is 13 residues long. CDR3: CASSFSGSHEQYF. DNA of the CDR3: TGTGCCAGCAGTTTCTCAGGGTCCCACGAGCAGTACTTC.

This clonotype came up a few times. This chain uses TRBV12-3 or TRBV12-4 with TRBJ2-7; 7 positions agree with TRBD2. The CDR3 sequence is 14 residues long. With 6 bases clipped from V and 1 base from J, the junction kept 6 bases outside the gene matches. The CDR3 loop is CASSRDYRSYEQYF. CDR3 bases: TGTGCCAGCAGCCGGGACTACCGGTCCTACGAGCAGTACTTC.

This clonotype was picked up many times. The chain is built from TRBV6-1 and TRBJ2-3; no clear D. V was cut by 7 bases and J by 7 bases, with 9 bases left in between. This CDR3 is built from 11 residues. The V gene's germline CDR1 is MNHNS and CDR2 SASEGT. CDR3 DNA: TGTGCCAGCACTGCAGTTTATACGCAGTATTTT. Encoded protein: CASTAVYTQYF.

Only a few counts were recorded for this clonotype. The gene calls are TRBV29-1 and TRBJ2-3; TRBD1 agrees at 9 bases. CDR1 SQVTM and CDR2 ANQGSEA come from the germline V gene. The junction had 11 bases not matched to a gene; V was cut back by 4 bases and J by 6 bases. This CDR3 region has 15 residues. The CDR3 DNA sequence: TGCAGCGTTGGGAGTTGGGGACAGGGAGACGATACGCAGTATTTT. Translated: CSVGSWGQGDDTQYF.

V usage is TRBV30 and J usage is TRBJ1-3, with D hard to call. The germline V gene has CDR1 GTSNPN and CDR2 SVGIG (reference sequence). V lost 2 bases to trimming and J lost 8 bases, with 7 bases between them. The CDR3 spans 11 residues. CDR3 bases: TGTGCCTGGAGTAGAAGAGACACCATATATTTT. Its protein is CAWSRRDTIYF. Complete variable domain (other parts from reference TRBV30 and TRBJ1-3): SQTIHQWPATLVQPVGSPLSLECTVEGTSNPNLYWYRQAAGRGLQLLFYSVGIGQISSEVPQNLSASRPQDRQFILSSKKLLLSDSGFYLCAWSRRDTIYFGEGSWLTVV.

This clonotype is medium-sized in the sample. V gene TRBV4-1 combines with J gene TRBJ2-3; 9 bases are a match to TRBD1. Unmatched junction bases numbered 5, after V lost 3 bases and J lost 4 bases. Germline CDR1 is MGHRA and CDR2 is YSYEKL. The CDR3 is 15 residues long. The CDR3 loop is CASSQEQGAADTQYF. CDR3 sequence (DNA): TGCGCCAGCAGCCAGGAACAGGGGGCGGCAGATACGCAGTATTTT.